Listed below are T cell receptor beta chains from one sample, sequenced in a study of radiotherapy plus CTLA-4 blockade in lung cancer. Assay: immunoSEQ multiplex PCR; the TCRdb copy retains only in-frame clones and omits some. The sample consists of more than 95,000 clones, approximately 80% of them appearing once. The specimen comprised peripheral blood, sampled from a patient treated with radiotherapy plus ipilimumab. These receptors were collected from a human donor with non-small cell lung cancer who had a partial response to radiotherapy plus ipilimumab. Each CDR3 is given with its conserved first and last residue.

TRBJ1-1,14,TRBV28,CASTRGQEKVKAFF
TRBJ2-3,14,TRBV28,CASSFLSGTDTQYF
TRBJ1-1,15,TRBV6-1,CASSMDRDEWTEAFF
TRBJ1-1,14,TRBV5-1,CASSLATGNTEAFF
TRBJ2-3,15,TRBV7-3,CASSYSSVGTDTQYF
TRBJ2-1,13,TRBV10-2,CASYTSGPREQFF
TRBJ2-7,15,TRBV11-2,CASSLGLDGSYEQYF
TRBJ2-3,16,TRBV5-1,CASSPRASGSFGTQYF
NA,13,TRBV6-5,CASSVTYGYEQYF
TRBJ2-3,16,TRBV11-2,CASSLNAGSGVDTQYF
TRBJ1-2,13,TRBV11-2,CASSFGKVGGYTF
TRBJ2-1,12,TRBV7-2,CASSMDSGKQFF
TRBJ2-7,15,TRBV6-5,CASSYKLADTYEQYF
TRBJ2-7,15,TRBV2,CASSETGGPSDEQYF
TRBJ1-2,15,TRBV18,CASSPGDRENYGYTF
TRBJ2-1,16,TRBV15,CATSRTASGAYNEQFF
TRBJ1-2,15,TRBV6-5,CASSSLGTGPLGYTF
TRBJ1-5,14,TRBV6-6,CASSQGFGNQPQHF
TRBJ2-1,17,TRBV15,CATRGTSGRVSYNEQFF
TRBJ2-1,16,TRBV11-2,CASSLDQEGINPEQFF
TRBJ1-2,13,TRBV10-3,CAISDTQAGGYTF
TRBJ2-5,16,TRBV6-1,CASSGGLAGGKETQYF
TRBJ2-2,18,TRBV27,CASSPYEGTSGVAGELFF
TRBJ1-2,14,TRBV2,CASSEWDTNYGYTF
TRBJ2-5,14,TRBV5-6,CASSLVQGRETQYF
TRBJ2-5,18,TRBV5-4,CASSRGTSGRGKGETQYF
TRBJ1-5,13,TRBV30,CAWSLLGAQPQHF
TRBJ2-1,16,TRBV5-4,CASSSLQGNSYNEQFF
NA,16,TRBV5-1,CASSYGTSGPYYEQYF
TRBJ2-5,15,TRBV6-5,CASRALGRPQETQYF
TRBJ1-2,16,TRBV7-2,CASSSRTGGHAYGYTF
TRBJ1-2,14,TRBV7-8,CASSMGQGVYGYTF
TRBJ2-1,15,TRBV11-3,CASSLSLAAYNEQFF
TRBJ1-2,14,TRBV7-9,CASSLGAVTYGYTF
TRBJ2-7,16,TRBV5-5,CASSSLSRGLSYEQYF
TRBJ2-7,15,TRBV7-9,CASSAAGTGGSEQYF
TRBJ2-6,15,TRBV30,CAWGHKSSGANVLTF
TRBJ1-2,13,TRBV18,CASSPGRDYGYTF
TRBJ1-5,15,TRBV19,CASSIRGTGDQPQHF
TRBJ2-3,16,TRBV5-4,CASSLGQELSTDTQYF
TRBJ1-1,14,TRBV9,CASRRGQANTEAFF
TRBJ2-1,15,TRBV7-9,CASSLDGTSGNEQFF